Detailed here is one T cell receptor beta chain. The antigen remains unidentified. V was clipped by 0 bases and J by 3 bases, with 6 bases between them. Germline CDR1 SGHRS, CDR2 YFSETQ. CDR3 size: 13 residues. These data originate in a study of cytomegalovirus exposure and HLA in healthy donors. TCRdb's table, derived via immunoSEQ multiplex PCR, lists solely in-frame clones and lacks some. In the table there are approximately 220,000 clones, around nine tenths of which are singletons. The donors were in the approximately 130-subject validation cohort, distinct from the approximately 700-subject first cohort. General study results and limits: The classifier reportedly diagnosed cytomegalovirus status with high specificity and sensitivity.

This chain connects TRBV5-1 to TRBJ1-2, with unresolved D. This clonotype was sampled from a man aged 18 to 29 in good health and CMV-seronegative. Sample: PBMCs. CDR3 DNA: TGCGCCAGCAGCTTGGACACCTACTATGGCTACACCTTC. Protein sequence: CASSLDTYYGYTF.